Listed here are 7 T cell receptor beta chains from one sample, sequenced in a study of cytomegalovirus exposure and HLA in healthy donors. Primers included in the PCR were 60 Vbeta and 13 Jbeta primers. Data came from immunoSEQ multiplex PCR; TCRdb stores just in-frame clones and leaves some out. The sample lists around 94,000 clones; around 78% were seen once. The source material was PBMCs. Source of these receptors: a man between 35 and 55 years old in good health and CMV-seronegative.

Only a few counts were recorded for this clone. The V and J genes are TRBV13 and TRBJ2-7; a possible D gene is TRBD2 (5 bases). V dropped 5 bases and J dropped 7 bases, with 15 bases sitting between them. This CDR3 region has 13 residues. Germline CDR1 is PRHDT and CDR2 is FYEKMQ (reference sequence). CDR3: CASSPPGSWEQYF. DNA of the CDR3: TGTGCCAGCAGCCCCCCGGGGAGTTGGGAGCAGTACTTC. The full variable domain, its missing parts supplied by reference TRBV13 and TRBJ2-7, is AAGVIQSPRHLIKEKRETATLKCYPIPRHDTVYWYQQGPGQDPQFLISFYEKMQSDKGSIPDRFSAQQFSDYHSELNMSSLELGDSALYFCASSPPGSWEQYFGPGTRLTVT.

In nucleotides, the CDR3 is TGCGCCAGCAGCCACTACGATACAGGGAAAGCTTTCTTT. Translation gives CASSHYDTGKAFF. The V and J genes are TRBV4-3 and TRBJ1-1; a weak D match, TRBD1 (6 bases). The V end lost 3 bases, the J end lost 9 bases, and 14 bases lay between the germline ends. CDR1 is LGHNA, CDR2 YSLEER, per germline. The CDR3 runs 13 residues.

In regard to this clone: One end of the junction is discordant with germline, which a read error may explain. The chain combines TRBV4-1 with TRBJ2-2; 9 nucleotides agree with TRBD1. The CDR3 contains 15 residues. Per the germline V gene, CDR1 is MGHRA and CDR2 is YSYEKL. The CDR3 sequence: CASSQDTGGAGELFF. The CDR3 DNA reads as TGTGCCAGCAGCCAAGATACAGGGGGCGCCGGGGAGCTGTTTTTT.

The rearrangement joins TRBV30 to TRBJ2-7; D might be TRBD2 (5 bases). The CDR3 totals 13 residues. V lost 1 base and J lost 6, with 13 bases in between. Germline CDR1 and CDR2: GTSNPN and SVGIG (reference sequence). The CDR3 sequence is CAWSATAVGEQYF. CDR3 coding DNA: TGTGCCTGGAGTGCCACAGCGGTGGGCGAGCAGTACTTC.

This chain links TRBV2 with TRBJ1-1; 8 positions agree with TRBD1. With V trimmed by 5 bases and J by 0 bases, 5 bases remained unmatched. The germline V gene encodes CDR1 SNHLY and CDR2 FYNNEI. The length of the CDR3 is 15 residues. This chain's CDR3 is CASSPPTGVNTEAFF. The CDR3 DNA sequence: TGTGCCAGCAGTCCACCGACAGGGGTGAACACTGAAGCTTTCTTT. The whole variable domain, filled in from reference TRBV2 and TRBJ1-1, reads EPEVTQTPSHQVTQMGQEVILRCVPISNHLYFYWYRQILGQKVEFLVSFYNNEISEKSEIFDDQFSVERPDGSNFTLKIRSTKLEDSAMYFCASSPPTGVNTEAFFGQGTRLTVV.

The chain has TRBV7-9 and TRBJ1-2, with a possible D match to TRBD1 (6 bases). The CDR3 has 12 amino acids. The germline V gene has CDR1 SEHNR and CDR2 FQNEAQ (reference sequence). V was pared by 9 bases and J by 6 bases, with 14 bases between. CDR3 nucleotides: TGTGCCAGAACCCGACAGGACGATGGCTACACCTTC. Translation gives CARTRQDDGYTF.

A few counts support this clone. The chain couples TRBV5-6 to TRBJ1-1; TRBD1 matches at 9 bases. The CDR3 has 14 residues. The germline CDR1 and CDR2 sequences are SGHDT and YYEEEE. Trimming removed 2 bases from V and 4 bases from J; junction bases left unmatched: 3. CDR3 coding DNA: TGTGCCAGCAGCTTCGGGACAGGGCCCACTGAAGCTTTCTTT. Protein product: CASSFGTGPTEAFF.